This T cell receptor (beta chain) is from a study of CD8+CD57+ T cells in acquired aplastic anemia. Study-level background: Sorted CD4+ and CD8+ cells gave an average of about 3.4 ug of DNA. Study-wide points: Significance was not reached for CD8+ Simpson's diversity between patients and controls. Patients and controls turned out to have some 30 CD8+ CDR3 sequences in common.

This clonotype was counted ten times or more. Its antigen is still unknown. Germline CDR1 and CDR2: MRHNA and SNTAGT. V was shortened by 8 bases and J by 2 bases, with 14 bases between the two germline ends. The length of the CDR3 is 14 residues. The template for TCR beta VDJ and CDR3 sequence profiling was genomic DNA. TCRdb recomputed calls from the reads with MiXCR, one row per CDR3 protein. The table records about 42,000 distinct CDR3 sequences, around 63% of them present only once. The sequenced sample consisted of sorted CD4+, CD8+, or CD8+CD57+ T cells (not recorded which) from PBMCs. The chain recombines TRBV6-4 with TRBJ2-3; TRBD2 is a possible D gene (7 bases). The source of this sequence is a human donor in good health, serving as a control. CDR3 nucleotides: TGTGCCAGCCGAGGGGGGGACCCCACAGATACGCAGTATTTT. As protein: CASRGGDPTDTQYF.